These 28 T cell receptor beta chains were all obtained from the same sample, sequenced in a study of blood T cells in healthy people across ages. A second PCR of roughly 6 to 12 cycles used a sample-barcoded 5' primer and a J-beta primer mix. One entry per CDR3 protein, called by TCRdb with MiXCR from the 5' RACE reads. The sample carries some 1.4 million distinct CDR3 sequences, roughly 45% recorded once. The sequenced material came from blood. Source of these receptors: a woman younger than 35 in good health.

The chain joins TRBV7-7 to TRBJ2-3, with 12 bases identical to TRBD2. Germline-derived CDR1 and CDR2 are SSHAT and FNYEAQ (reference sequence). V shed 2 bases, J shed 2 bases, and the junction held 8 bases outside the gene matches. This CDR3 spans 18 amino acids. The DNA for the CDR3 is TGTGCCAGCAGCTTACTAGCGGGAGGGTCTGTAAACACAGATACGCAGTATTTT. It specifies CASSLLAGGSVNTDTQYF.

The rearrangement uses TRBV27 and TRBJ2-1; D remains ambiguous. Germline values: CDR1 MNHEY, CDR2 SMNVEV (reference sequence). V lost 6 bases and J 5 bases, leaving 14 bases between the germline ends. This CDR3 contains 14 residues. The CDR3 protein is CASRLTITHNEQFF. In nucleotides, the CDR3 is TGTGCCAGCAGGTTGACAATCACCCACAATGAGCAGTTCTTC.

Remarks on this clonotype: The junction shows a germline mismatch at one end, possibly a read error. This chain joins TRBV13 and TRBJ2-7; 11 bases are shared with TRBD2. This CDR3 contains 15 residues. Germline CDR1 reads PRHDT; CDR2 reads FYEKMQ (reference sequence). CDR3: CVSSTTSGGTNEQYF. CDR3 nucleotide sequence: TGTGTCAGCAGCACCACTAGCGGGGGTACCAATGAGCAGTACTTC.

The CDR3 is CASSVAPRTSGGSTDTQYF. The DNA of the CDR3 is TGTGCCAGCAGCGTAGCCCCCAGGACTAGCGGGGGGAGCACAGATACGCAGTATTTT. The rearrangement links TRBV9 to TRBJ2-3, with 14 bases fitting TRBD2. The CDR3 runs 19 residues. Germline V gene lookup returns CDR1 SGDLS and CDR2 YYNGEE. Trimming took 0 bases from V and 0 from J; bases not matched to a gene: 6. The full variable domain, its missing parts supplied by reference TRBV9 and TRBJ2-3, is DSGVTQTPKHLITATGQRVTLRCSPRSGDLSVYWYQQSLDQGLQFLIQYYNGEERAKGNILERFSAQQFPDLHSELNLSSLELGDSALYFCASSVAPRTSGGSTDTQYFGPGTRLTVL.

In its sample, this clonotype was seen a few times. A read error may explain this, as a much larger clone is one base away. J is TRBJ2-3 and V is TRBV9; D unclear. The CDR3 contains 11 residues. Germline V lookup: CDR1 SGDLS, CDR2 YYNGEE. Between the trimmed V and J ends, which lost 5 bases and 6 bases, there was a span of 7 bases. CDR3: CASRPRDTQYF. In nucleotides, the CDR3 is TGTGCCAGCAGACCCCGGGATACGCAGTATTTT.

This rearrangement joins TRBV25-1 to TRBJ2-7; D uncertain. CDR1 MGHDK and CDR2 SYGVNS come from the germline V gene. Trimming removed 2 bases at V and 6 bases at J, with 17 bases between. CDR3 length equals 15 residues. The DNA of the CDR3 is TGTGCCAGCAGTGAAACCTTATTATCGACTGTCGAGCAGTACTTC. Its protein product is CASSETLLSTVEQYF.

The chain uses TRBV5-1 and TRBJ1-1; D might be TRBD1 (5 bases). This CDR3 contains 15 residues. The germline V and J ends were trimmed by 2 bases and 0 bases, with 11 bases remaining between them. Germline lookup yields CDR1 SGHRS and CDR2 YFSETQ. The CDR3 DNA is TGCGCCAGCAGCTTCTCGACAGACATGAACACTGAAGCTTTCTTT. It encodes CASSFSTDMNTEAFF.

The chain carries TRBV11-2 and TRBJ2-3, with a weak D call TRBD2 (5 bases). This CDR3 region has 15 residues. V lost 2 bases, J lost 1 base, and 10 bases lay in between. The germline V gene encodes CDR1 SGHAT and CDR2 FQNNGV. The DNA of the CDR3 is TGTGCCAGCAGCTTAACCCCAGCGGGCACAGATACGCAGTATTTT. Translation: CASSLTPAGTDTQYF. Using reference TRBV11-2 and TRBJ2-3 for the parts outside the CDR3, the full variable domain is EAGVAQSPRYKIIEKRQSVAFWCNPISGHATLYWYQQILGQGPKLLIQFQNNGVVDDSQLPKDRFSAERLKGVDSTLKIQPAKLEDSAVYLCASSLTPAGTDTQYFGPGTRLTVL.

This clonotype was recorded a few times. The chain uses TRBV6-1 and TRBJ2-5; 8 nucleotides line up with TRBD2. J lost 2 bases, V lost 2 bases, and 7 bases had no gene match. CDR1 is MNHNS, CDR2 SASEGT, per germline. This CDR3 is 16 amino acids long. For the CDR3, the DNA is TGTGCCAGCAGTGAAATGGCCCAGCGGGGGCAAGAGACCCAGTACTTC. It codes for CASSEMAQRGQETQYF.

V and J are TRBV6-1 and TRBJ1-2; unclear D gene. Germline V lookup: CDR1 MNHNS, CDR2 SASEGT. Trimming pared 2 bases from V and 8 bases from J, leaving 12 bases between. The CDR3 extends over 13 amino acids. CDR3 bases: TGTGCCAGCAGTGAACAACATTCTTGGGGCTACACCTTC. Amino acids: CASSEQHSWGYTF.

This clonotype was counted a few times. The chain's CDR3 is CASSRTSADGEQFF. CDR3 bases: TGCGCCAGTTCCAGGACTAGCGCCGACGGTGAGCAGTTCTTC. V gene TRBV10-2 combines with J gene TRBJ2-1; 9 nucleotides match TRBD2. Per the germline V gene, CDR1 is WSHSY and CDR2 is SAAADI. Trimming took 9 bases from V and 9 from J; bases not matched to a gene: 12. This CDR3 has 14 residues.

This clonotype has just a few counts. This chain uses TRBV15 with TRBJ1-4; D gene uncertain. This CDR3 has 12 residues. The V gene's germline CDR1 is LNHNV and CDR2 YYDKDF (reference sequence). V gave up 5 bases and J gave up 3 bases, with 4 bases separating them. The CDR3, as DNA: TGTGCCACCAGCGTTCCTAATGAAAAACTGTTTTTT. It is translated as CATSVPNEKLFF.

V is TRBV4-1 and J is TRBJ2-1; 9 nucleotides agree with TRBD2. This CDR3 has 16 amino acids. Per germline, CDR1 MGHRA and CDR2 YSYEKL. V lost 5 bases and J lost 7; bases outside the gene matches: 12. The CDR3 is CASSYTGASGRNEQFF. CDR3 coding DNA: TGCGCCAGCAGCTACACAGGGGCGAGCGGGAGGAATGAGCAGTTCTTC.

Ten or more counts support this clonotype. The CDR3 loop is CASSLGAGPSYEQYF. The CDR3 DNA reads as TGTGCCAGCAGCTTAGGGGCGGGCCCCTCCTACGAGCAGTACTTC. The chain is built from TRBV7-2 and TRBJ2-7; perhaps TRBD2 as D (5 bases). Trimming left V 1 base short and J 0 bases short, with 10 bases between. The length of the CDR3 is 15 residues. The germline gives CDR1 SGHTA, CDR2 FQGNSA.

Here the CDR3 DNA reads TGTGCCAGCAGCAACCCCGGGGACAGGATCTATGGCTACACCTTC. It yields the protein CASSNPGDRIYGYTF. The V gene is TRBV12-3 or TRBV12-4, the J gene TRBJ1-2; 8 nucleotides match TRBD1. This CDR3 has 15 amino acids. After removal of 6 bases from V and 4 bases from J, the junction contained 10 bases not matched to a gene.

The table lists this clonotype with a count of one. V and J are TRBV30 and TRBJ2-1; D possibly corresponds to TRBD1 (5 bases). Germline CDR1 reads GTSNPN; CDR2 reads SVGIG (reference sequence). Trimming pared 0 bases from V and 7 bases from J, leaving 19 bases between. The CDR3 length is 16 residues. This chain's CDR3 is CAWSVRGAGKWNEQFF. CDR3 nucleotides: TGTGCCTGGAGTGTAAGAGGTGCAGGGAAGTGGAATGAGCAGTTCTTC.

V gene TRBV5-1 combines with J gene TRBJ1-2; D is undetermined. Germline loops: CDR1 SGHRS, CDR2 YFSETQ. The CDR3 totals 13 residues. The germline V and J ends were trimmed by 3 bases and 0 bases, with 6 bases remaining between them. The DNA for the CDR3 is TGCGCCAGCAGCTCCCAAACTAACTATGGCTACACCTTC. Translating gives CASSSQTNYGYTF.

On this clonotype: At one of its ends the junction is not consistent with the germline gene, which may arise from a read error. V and J are TRBV10-3 and TRBJ2-3; tentatively, D is TRBD2 (5 bases). Germline V gene sequence: CDR1 ENHRY, CDR2 SYGVKD. The CDR3 has 16 amino acids. CDR3 protein: CDISLATSSFTDTQYF. For the CDR3, the DNA is TGTGACATCAGTTTAGCGACCAGTTCTTTCACAGATACGCAGTATTTT.

This chain joins TRBV24-1 and TRBJ2-7; tentatively, D is TRBD1 or TRBD2 (6 bases each). The J call may be wrong; the DNA end is better matched by TRBJ2-5. Germline V lookup: CDR1 KGHDR, CDR2 SFDVKD. This CDR3 spans 15 amino acids. The CDR3 loop is CATSDLGGGMETQYF. Written as DNA, the CDR3 is TGTGCCACCAGTGATTTGGGAGGGGGGATGGAGACCCAGTACTTC.

The J gene is TRBJ2-3, the V gene TRBV6-1; no firm D call. Germline CDR1 reads MNHNS; CDR2 reads SASEGT. The CDR3 is made up of 14 amino acids. Trimming pared 3 bases from V and 5 bases from J, leaving 12 bases between. The CDR3 loop reads CASSDRRTQDTQYF. The CDR3 coding sequence is TGTGCCAGCAGTGATCGGCGGACCCAAGATACGCAGTATTTT.

This clonotype was seen a few times. The chain couples TRBV4-2 to TRBJ2-7; D possibly matches TRBD1 or TRBD2 (6 bases each). The CDR3 totals 17 residues. Germline V gene sequence: CDR1 LGHNA, CDR2 YNFKEQ. Trimming stripped 3 bases from V and 5 bases from J, with 23 bases between. The DNA of the CDR3 is TGTGCCAGCAGCCAGGCATCGTCGGGGGCCAACCTCAACGAGCAGTACTTC. Residues: CASSQASSGANLNEQYF.

The V gene is TRBV25-1, the J gene TRBJ2-6; D remains unclear. V was pared by 0 bases and J by 1 base, with 10 bases between. The CDR3 totals 17 residues. Germline CDR1 MGHDK, CDR2 SYGVNS. CDR3 DNA sequence: TGTGCCAGCAGTGAATATTTTGGGAAGTCTGGGGCCAACGTCCTGACTTTC. Translated: CASSEYFGKSGANVLTF.

The V and J genes are TRBV3-1 and TRBJ2-1, with 9 bases fitting TRBD2. The CDR3 runs 15 residues. The ends lost 5 bases at V and 4 bases at J; junction bases unmatched: 6. CDR1 and CDR2 (germline): LGHDT, YNNKEL (reference sequence). Here the CDR3 DNA reads TGTGCCAGCAGCGGGCTAGCGGGGATATACAATGAGCAGTTCTTC. Protein: CASSGLAGIYNEQFF.

The chain couples TRBV9 to TRBJ1-2, with a possible D match to TRBD1 (6 bases). Germline values: CDR1 SGDLS, CDR2 YYNGEE. The CDR3 runs 14 residues. With 0 bases removed from V and 3 bases from J, the gap between germline ends came to 9 bases. The CDR3 sequence is CASSVGRGDYGYTF. DNA for the CDR3: TGTGCCAGCAGCGTAGGAAGGGGGGACTATGGCTACACCTTC.

This chain's CDR3 is CASSEGQGAVHYGYTF. CDR3 sequence (DNA): TGTGCCAGCAGTGAGGGACAGGGGGCCGTGCACTATGGCTACACCTTC. The rearrangement uses TRBV6-1 and TRBJ1-2, with 12 nucleotides matching TRBD1. Unmatched junction bases numbered 5, after V lost 3 bases and J lost 3 bases. The germline gives CDR1 MNHNS, CDR2 SASEGT. The length of the CDR3 is 16 residues.

The chain couples TRBV20-1 to TRBJ2-1; a possible D gene is TRBD1 (5 bases). This CDR3 is 14 amino acids long. V gave up 6 bases and J gave up 6 bases, with 18 bases separating them. Germline CDR1 DFQATT, CDR2 SNEGSKA (reference sequence). The CDR3 coding sequence is TGCAGTGCCCCCCCCCTAGGGGCTAGCAATGAGCAGTTCTTC. Encoded protein: CSAPPLGASNEQFF.

This chain joins TRBV18 and TRBJ2-3, with TRBD1 as a possible D gene (5 bases). This CDR3 has 13 amino acids. Germline assignment: CDR1 KGHSH and CDR2 LQKENI. Trimming took off 6 bases at V and 6 bases at J, with 13 bases between the two ends. The CDR3 loop reads CASSEQVTDTQYF. In DNA, the CDR3 is TGTGCCAGCTCGGAACAGGTTACCGATACGCAGTATTTT.

The V and J genes are TRBV20-1 and TRBJ1-2, with D possibly matching TRBD1 (6 bases). V was trimmed by 6 bases and J by 0 bases, leaving 14 bases between them. This CDR3 region has 14 residues. Germline V CDR1 and CDR2: DFQATT, SNEGSKA (reference sequence). Here the CDR3 reads CSALSGDSNYGYTF. CDR3 nucleotide sequence: TGCAGTGCCCTTTCAGGGGACTCTAACTATGGCTACACCTTC.